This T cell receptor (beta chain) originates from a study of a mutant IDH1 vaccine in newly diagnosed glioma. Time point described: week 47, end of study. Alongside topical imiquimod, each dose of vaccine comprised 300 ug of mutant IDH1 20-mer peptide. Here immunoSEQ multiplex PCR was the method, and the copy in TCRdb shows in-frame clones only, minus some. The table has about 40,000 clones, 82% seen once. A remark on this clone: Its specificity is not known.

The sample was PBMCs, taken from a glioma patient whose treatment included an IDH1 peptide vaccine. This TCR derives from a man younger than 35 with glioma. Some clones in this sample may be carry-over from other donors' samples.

CDR3 DNA sequence: TGTGCCAGCAGCGTAATGGACTCCTCCTACAATGAGCAGTTCTTC. Its translation is CASSVMDSSYNEQFF. This sequence joins TRBV9 and TRBJ2-1; tentative D call: TRBD2 (5 bases). V was shortened by 1 base and J by 0 bases, with 8 bases between the two germline ends. CDR1 is SGDLS and CDR2 is YYNGEE in the germline V gene. The CDR3 loop spans 15 amino acids.